This T cell receptor beta chain came from a study of blood T cell repertoires in COVID-19. Study background: COVID-19 samples, acute and convalescent, were from the United States, Italy and Spain. The cDNA or gDNA used as material had been derived from T cells, B-cell-depleted T cells, or PBMCs.

Germline V gene lookup returns CDR1 SNHLY and CDR2 FYNNEI. The length of the CDR3 is 14 residues. V lost 4 bases and J lost 2, with 11 bases in between. A Seattle source enrolled patients during active infection and followed them longitudinally. In the original workflow: By means of reference gene primer amplification, nucleated cell counts were estimated. The method was immunoSEQ multiplex PCR; TCRdb's version includes in-frame clones alone and lacks a portion of them. Clonal size and the V and J genes are those of that table, whereas D and trimming came from the DNA. The data contain around 260,000 clones, roughly 90% of them seen just once; the ten biggest clones take up roughly 2.3%.

This receptor was identified in a woman in her twenties or thirties with COVID-19, enrolled during active disease. The rearrangement uses TRBV2 and TRBJ1-2; weak D call: TRBD1 (6 bases). Sequencing was carried out using peripheral blood. CDR3 loop: CASSVIGQNYGYTF. The CDR3 region has the DNA TGTGCCAGCAGTGTAATTGGACAGAACTATGGCTACACCTTC.